The rows below give T cell receptor beta chains drawn from one sample of a study of shared clonotypes between healthy human individuals. Clones were sequenced by immunoSEQ multiplex PCR, and TCRdb holds only the in-frame ones, with some missing. The sample has around 1.6 million clones; 98% are singletons. The sequenced sample was naive CD4+ T cells sorted from blood. The receptors derive from a man aged 25 to 40 in good health. Each CDR3 is given with its conserved first and last residue. D genes are given only for firm matches. Expanded clones are given a class, and other clones once, few, many or no size at all.

J gene,V gene,clone size,D gene,CDR3 DNA,CDR3 protein
TRBJ2-3,TRBV7-9,.,TRBD2,TGTGCCAGCAGCTTATTGGTAGCGGGATTAACCCCAGATACGCAGTATTTT,CASSLLVAGLTPDTQYF
TRBJ1-5,TRBV15,.,.,TGTGCCACCAGTGGGCCCCGAAGTCAGCCCCAGCATTTT,CATSGPRSQPQHF
TRBJ2-1,TRBV5-4,once,.,TGTGCCAGCAGCCCCCCTCGAATCCCCTACAATGAGCAGTTCTTC,CASSPPRIPYNEQFF
TRBJ2-3,TRBV19,.,TRBD2,TGTGCCAGTACCCTCCCGGTAAGTAGCGGGAGGTTTTTGGATACGCAGTATTTT,CASTLPVSSGRFLDTQYF
TRBJ2-7,TRBV4-3,.,.,TGCGCCAGCAGCCAAGAGCGCGATTTAGGGTTGGCCTCCTACGAGCAGTACTTC,CASSQERDLGLASYEQYF
TRBJ2-7,TRBV6-6,.,.,TGTGCCAGCAGTTACTCGGGGGGCCCCTACGAGCAGTACTTC,CASSYSGGPYEQYF
TRBJ2-1,TRBV27,.,TRBD1,TGTGCCAGCAGTTACGGACAGGGGTACAATGAGCAGTTCTTC,CASSYGQGYNEQFF
TRBJ2-1,TRBV9,.,TRBD2,TGTGCCAGCAGCACTACTAGCGGGTCCTACAATGAGCAGTTCTTC,CASSTTSGSYNEQFF
TRBJ2-7,TRBV28,.,.,TGTGCCAGCAGTTTATACCCCATGTCCTCCGAGCAGTACTTC,CASSLYPMSSEQYF
TRBJ1-2,TRBV6-5,.,.,TGTGCCAGCAGTTACTCCGGTAGATATCGGGGCTACACCTTC,CASSYSGRYRGYTF
TRBJ2-6,TRBV28,.,.,TGTGCCACTCTAAGTCGTTCTGGGGCCAACGTCCTGACTTTC,CATLSRSGANVLTF
TRBJ1-2,TRBV4-3,.,TRBD1,TGCGCCAGCAGCCAAGATGAGGGGGCGGACTATGGCTACACCTTC,CASSQDEGADYGYTF
TRBJ1-3,TRBV9,.,.,TGTGCCAGCAGCGCTACGGACGGTAACTCTGGAAACACCATATATTTT,CASSATDGNSGNTIYF
TRBJ1-4,TRBV6-1,.,.,TGTGCCAGCAGTGAAGGGGGCAGTCTACCTGAAAAACTGTTTTTT,CASSEGGSLPEKLFF
TRBJ2-1,TRBV23-1,.,TRBD2,TGCGCCAGCACGCCTAGCGGCAGCTCCTACAATGAGCAGTTCTTC,CASTPSGSSYNEQFF
TRBJ1-1,TRBV18,.,.,TGTGCCAGCTCACCATTCTTGGGTGGCACTGAAGCTTTCTTT,CASSPFLGGTEAFF
TRBJ1-1,TRBV18,.,.,TGTGCCAGCTCTCTCCGGGTTAATGAAGCTTTCTTT,CASSLRVNEAFF
TRBJ2-5,TRBV5-1,.,.,TGCGCCAGCAGCTCACAGGGTGGGGAGACCCAGTACTTC,CASSSQGGETQYF
TRBJ1-1,TRBV15,.,TRBD1,TGTGCCTCGAGGACAGGGATGAACACTGAAGCTTTCTTT,CASRTGMNTEAFF
TRBJ2-7,TRBV29-1,.,.,TGCAGCGTCGTAAGTGGGTACGAGCAGTACTTC,CSVVSGYEQYF
TRBJ1-1,TRBV9,.,.,TGTGCCAGCAGCTCCGGGGGGAACACTGAAGCTTTCTTT,CASSSGGNTEAFF
TRBJ2-5,TRBV5-1,.,.,TGCGCCAGCGAGAGGGGTTTTCTTCCTGGCGGGGAGACCCAGTACTTC,CASERGFLPGGETQYF
TRBJ2-7,TRBV9,.,TRBD2,TGTGCCAGCAGCGACGGACTAGCGGGAGAGCAGTACTTC,CASSDGLAGEQYF
TRBJ2-1,TRBV4-3,.,.,TGCGCCAGCAGCCAAGACCGGGGCGAGCAGTTCTTC,CASSQDRGEQFF
TRBJ1-5,TRBV18,.,.,TGTGCCAGCTCACCATCTATCGTGAGAGGGAATCAGCCCCAGCATTTT,CASSPSIVRGNQPQHF
TRBJ2-1,TRBV7-6,.,TRBD1,TGTGCCAGCAGTAAGACAGGGGGCTCTGTTTACAATGAGCAGTTCTTC,CASSKTGGSVYNEQFF
TRBJ2-3,TRBV7-6,.,TRBD1,TGTGCCAGCAGCTCCTCCCGGGACAGGGGGTTCACAGATACGCAGTATTTT,CASSSSRDRGFTDTQYF
TRBJ2-1,TRBV5-5,.,.,TGTGCCAGCAGCCTTAGCGGTCGGAGTAAGCAGTTCTTC,CASSLSGRSKQFF
TRBJ1-5,TRBV6-5,.,.,TGTGCCAGCAGTTACGGCCAGGGAGGTCAGCCCCAGCATTTT,CASSYGQGGQPQHF